This TCR beta chain was profiled in a study of beta chain features in type 1 diabetes (dated by TCRdb to the late 2010s). With regard to the full study: Mean age, gender distribution, total cell number and subset yield did not differ between patients and healthy donors. A total of about 100,000,000 sorted cells were examined across all samples, and RNA yield correlated strongly with the number of cells per subset. In the study, recently diagnosed type 1 diabetes patients and matched healthy donors were compared on the TCRB repertoires of their sorted circulating CD4+ T cell subsets. Regulatory and stem cell-like memory subsets were obtained from only 8 patients and about 8 healthy donors, while naive and central memory subsets were obtained from all 30 or so donors.

This clone showed up just a few times. Its antigen is unknown. No much larger clone is present one base from it, and per-base qualities are unavailable. The germline V gene (reference sequence) gives CDR1 as GTSNPN and CDR2 as SVGIG. From cysteine to phenylalanine, the CDR3 is 13 amino acids long. Left in the record is the CDR3 DNA by itself, 39 bases read in frame from the first base. V is clipped by 7 bases and J by 0 bases, and the sequence between their germline boundaries is 10 bases long. What the study reported, not specific to this receptor: PCR might favor shorter templates, but patient and control samples were amplified and corrected together, so any skew would affect both groups equally. In all four CD4+ subsets, TCRB CDR3 length was moderately but significantly shorter in type 1 diabetes patients. HLA sub-analyses involved small numbers of individuals, so any influence of HLA type on TCRB rearrangement remained unresolved. Because cDNA rather than genomic DNA was sequenced, highly expressing activated cells could have been over-represented, although no difference in activation and CD3 levels was found between groups. Naive, central memory and regulatory TCRB repertoires appeared to be more similar among patients than among healthy donors. At VDJ recombination sites, type 1 diabetes patients had fewer insertions and more deleted nucleotides, which implies abnormalities in thymic rearrangement.

All of the isolated RNA was reverse transcribed with the High Capacity cDNA Reverse Transcription Kit, so expressed TCRB transcripts were sequenced. Naive, central memory and regulatory T cell samples underwent deep immunoSEQ sequencing, averaging roughly 3.4 million total reads per sample. Sorted cells were lysed in RLT buffer, and RNA was extracted using DNase-treated RNeasy Micro or Mini kits according to cell number. Each cell subset was processed separately to prevent cross-contamination, with patient and healthy donor samples processed together. TCRB sequences were amplified from cDNA with the immunoSEQ multiplex PCR, producing 87-bp fragments spanning the CDR3 region. Amplicons were sequenced on the Illumina HiSeq platform. The study's processing was this. PCR bias was corrected computationally using synthetic template baselines, and reads within Hamming distance 2 were collapsed, with unmergeable singletons discarded. Reads were aligned to IMGT to assign V, D and J genes, CDR3 length, and insertions or deletions at six rearrangement sites. Within each subset, clonotype counts were normalized to sorted cell number, after which true diversity and Gini coefficients were computed with the tcR R package. The overlap coefficient, calculated on TCRB nucleotide sequences, was used to measure repertoire sharing. Out-of-frame TCRB sequences from naive cells were analyzed as a proxy for the pre-selection repertoire. TCRdb limited this immuneACCESS table to in-frame rearrangements with V and J called. A share of clones is missing; checked studies link under half to unresolved V genes, and the rest is unexplained. V, J and clone size reflect that table, while D and trimming were determined from the DNA. This sample is represented by under 400,000 clones; 10% to 15% of them were singletons. Clones ranked in the top ten supply 0.015% to 0.02% of the sample.

Each donor gave one peripheral blood draw, averaging approximately 0.11 L, which was collected into heparinised tubes. Using a panel that included CD45RO, CCR7, CD25, CD127, CD95 and CD27, naive, central memory, regulatory and stem cell-like memory CD4+ T cells were sorted on a BD FACSAria II. Every sorted population had a purity above 95%. PBMCs were isolated right away by Lymphoprep density gradient centrifugation and were stained directly, without culture. So that batch effects would be minimized, each experiment stained and sorted samples in pairs, pairing one healthy donor with one patient. The origin of this receptor is a man in his late teens or twenties in good health. The chain joins TRBV30 to TRBJ1-3; tentative D gene TRBD1, with 5 bases matching. Sequenced material: naive CD4+ T cells from blood. The cell subset or site label, read with the paper, signifies: true naive CD4+ T cells. Here is the DNA: TGTGCCTTGACCACAGGCTCTGGAAACACCATATATTTT. It codes for CALTTGSGNTIYF.